The T cell receptor beta chain described here comes from a study of blood T cell repertoires in COVID-19. Germline CDR1 reads GTSNPN; CDR2 reads SVGIG (reference sequence). The CDR3 has 12 amino acids. V shed 7 bases and J shed 1 base, with 8 bases lying between them. Per the original data handling: Amplification from reference gene primers served as the basis for estimated nucleated cell counts. The protocol was immunoSEQ multiplex PCR, while the TCRdb copy is restricted to in-frame clones and leaves out a portion. V, J and clone size are taken as reported in that table, and D and trimming were inferred from the DNA itself. The top ten clones hold over 15% of a sample with approximately 200,000 clones, around 85% of them seen once.

The sequence was collected from a man aged 40-55 years who had recovered from COVID-19. The chain couples TRBV30 to TRBJ1-3; the D gene is possibly TRBD1 (5 bases). The sample comprised PBMCs or T cells enriched from blood (not recorded which). CDR3 loop: CALQESGNTIYF. CDR3 nucleotide sequence: TGTGCCTTACAGGAGTCTGGAAACACCATATATTTT.